The rows below give T cell receptor beta chains drawn from one sample of a study of blood T cell repertoires in COVID-19. Profiling relied on immunoSEQ multiplex PCR, and the TCRdb table lists in-frame clones only, not all of them. This table has approximately 170,000 clones, about 89% appearing once. The source material was peripheral blood. The receptors here all came from a man aged 65 to 85 with acute or convalescent COVID-19. The CDR3 runs from the conserved cysteine through the conserved F or W.

j_call: TRBJ2-5; v_call: TRBV5-4; cdr3_aa: CATTAAGPPGETQYF
j_call: TRBJ2-2; v_call: TRBV28; cdr3_aa: CASSLFPRGPSGELFF
j_call: TRBJ1-2; v_call: TRBV3-1/TRBV3-2; cdr3_aa: CASSQGAGAYYGYTF
j_call: TRBJ2-1; v_call: TRBV19; cdr3_aa: CASSIGPLGRSYNEQFF
j_call: TRBJ2-5; v_call: TRBV6-6; cdr3_aa: CASVWTGGQETQYF
j_call: TRBJ2-3; v_call: TRBV24-1; cdr3_aa: CATSDTGKITDTQYF
j_call: TRBJ2-4; v_call: TRBV7-3; cdr3_aa: CASSLRQATPQYF
j_call: TRBJ2-7; v_call: TRBV30; cdr3_aa: CAWRGRTGQEDEQYF
j_call: TRBJ1-1; v_call: TRBV28; cdr3_aa: CASSSHWTAENTEAFF
j_call: TRBJ2-7; v_call: TRBV28; cdr3_aa: CASSSTRQGFRYEQYF
j_call: TRBJ1-3; v_call: TRBV9; cdr3_aa: CASSVGQGTSGNTIYF
j_call: TRBJ2-5; v_call: TRBV6-5; cdr3_aa: CASSRQGQGTQYF
j_call: TRBJ1-1; v_call: TRBV28; cdr3_aa: CASSLPGSMNTEAFF
j_call: TRBJ2-5; v_call: TRBV7-8; cdr3_aa: CASSVQETQYF
j_call: TRBJ1-5; v_call: TRBV24-1; cdr3_aa: CATSISLGHNQPQHF
j_call: TRBJ1-2; v_call: TRBV12-5; cdr3_aa: CATLPYTGMEGYTF
j_call: TRBJ1-1; v_call: TRBV20-1; cdr3_aa: CSASRAGVGMNTEAFF
j_call: TRBJ2-1; v_call: TRBV10-1; cdr3_aa: CASSLRGKGEQFF
j_call: TRBJ2-1; v_call: TRBV6-1; cdr3_aa: CASSEAGGYNEQFF
j_call: TRBJ2-1; v_call: TRBV2; cdr3_aa: CASGRGASVNEQFF
j_call: TRBJ2-5; v_call: TRBV2; cdr3_aa: CASSSREETQYF
j_call: TRBJ2-1; v_call: TRBV7-6; cdr3_aa: CASSPFGTSGSQGEQFF
j_call: TRBJ1-6; v_call: TRBV11-2; cdr3_aa: CASSMPRGQGNSPLHF
j_call: TRBJ2-1; v_call: TRBV10-3; cdr3_aa: CAISEGVDEQFF
j_call: TRBJ1-2; v_call: TRBV18; cdr3_aa: CASSPDRANYGYTF
j_call: TRBJ1-5; v_call: TRBV7-3; cdr3_aa: CASSLAGHGQPQHF
j_call: TRBJ2-7; v_call: TRBV11-2; cdr3_aa: CASSFSRAGQEQYF
j_call: TRBJ1-2; v_call: TRBV4-2; cdr3_aa: CASSQDRDSYGYTF
j_call: TRBJ1-6; v_call: TRBV6-5; cdr3_aa: CASSLNSPLHF
j_call: TRBJ1-2; v_call: TRBV7-2; cdr3_aa: CASSSPGDSQGGYGYTF
j_call: TRBJ1-5; v_call: TRBV2; cdr3_aa: CASSDSLLSRIYQPQHF
j_call: TRBJ2-1; v_call: TRBV11-2; cdr3_aa: CASSFLAGGNEQFF
j_call: TRBJ2-7; v_call: TRBV29-1; cdr3_aa: CSVVQWNGNEQYF
j_call: TRBJ1-2; v_call: TRBV29-1; cdr3_aa: CSVSPQGGNYGYTF
j_call: TRBJ2-1; v_call: TRBV6-1; cdr3_aa: CASSEGLADNEQFF
j_call: TRBJ2-3; v_call: TRBV2; cdr3_aa: CASSQGTTSTDTQYF
j_call: TRBJ2-7; v_call: TRBV5-1; cdr3_aa: CASSPGTGGAYEQYF
j_call: TRBJ1-3; v_call: TRBV28; cdr3_aa: CASTSTVRNTIYF
j_call: TRBJ2-3; v_call: TRBV5-1; cdr3_aa: CASSLGLESGQMQYF
j_call: TRBJ2-5; v_call: TRBV5-1; cdr3_aa: CASSLTSGRAEETQYF